This entry lists 17 T cell receptor beta chains sequenced from one sample in a study of blood T cell repertoires in COVID-19. TCRdb's copy holds only in-frame clones and misses some; the assay was immunoSEQ multiplex PCR. The sample lists 30,000 to 35,000 clones; 60% to 80% were seen once. Specimen: peripheral blood. The receptor source for this set is a man older than 75 with acute or convalescent COVID-19.

This chain joins TRBV6-1 and TRBJ2-7; a weak D match, TRBD1 (5 bases). With 5 bases removed from V and 0 bases from J, the gap between germline ends came to 17 bases. The germline V gene has CDR1 MNHNS and CDR2 SASEGT. This CDR3 has 16 residues. CDR3 sequence: CASSQETAPFSYEQYF. The CDR3 nucleotides are TGTGCCAGCAGTCAAGAGACAGCTCCTTTCTCCTACGAGCAGTACTTC.

This clone was seen only a few times. The rearrangement joins TRBV7-6 to TRBJ1-2; D is uncertain. Germline CDR1 SGHVS, CDR2 FNYEAQ. The length of the CDR3 is 12 residues. The ends were cut back, 1 base at V and 8 bases at J, with 8 bases in the middle. Here the CDR3 reads CASSLVGTGYTF. The DNA of the CDR3 is TGTGCCAGCAGCTTAGTGGGCACGGGCTACACCTTC.

This clone appeared once. V and J are TRBV24-1 and TRBJ2-3; D not certain. There are 16 residues in the CDR3. CDR1 KGHDR and CDR2 SFDVKD come from the germline V gene. Deletions cut 4 bases from V and 6 bases from J, with 19 bases between. CDR3 region: CATSDRMSTARDTQYF. Here the CDR3 DNA reads TGTGCCACCAGTGACAGGATGAGCACAGCACGTGATACGCAGTATTTT.

The chain combines TRBV7-3 with TRBJ2-2; 7 bases line up with TRBD2. The germline CDR1 and CDR2 sequences are SGHTA and FQGTGA. Unmatched junction bases numbered 4, after V lost 5 bases and J lost 4 bases. This CDR3 region has 14 residues. The CDR3 nucleotides are TGTGCCAGCAGCCGTACTAGCGCCACCGGGGAGCTGTTTTTT. Its protein product is CASSRTSATGELFF. The full variable domain, its missing parts supplied by reference TRBV7-3 and TRBJ2-2, is GAGVSQTPSNKVTEKGKYVELRCDPISGHTALYWYRQSLGQGPEFLIYFQGTGAADDSGLPNDRFFAVRPEGSVSTLKIQRTERGDSAVYLCASSRTSATGELFFGEGSRLTVL.

V gene TRBV14 combines with J gene TRBJ2-7; possibly TRBD2 for D (5 bases). The ends were cut back, 6 bases at V and 2 bases at J, with 14 bases in the middle. Germline CDR1 SGHDN, CDR2 FVKESK. This CDR3 comprises 14 residues. The CDR3 sequence is CASRPSGRAYEQYF. CDR3 in DNA: TGTGCCAGCAGACCCTCGGGGAGAGCCTACGAGCAGTACTTC.

This rearrangement joins TRBV18 to TRBJ2-2; D ambiguous. The germline V gene encodes CDR1 KGHSH and CDR2 LQKENI. V lost 3 bases, J lost 1 base, and 9 bases lay in between. This CDR3 is 15 amino acids long. The CDR3 DNA is TGTGCCAGCTCACCGGTATCGGGGAACACCGGGGAGCTGTTTTTT. It specifies CASSPVSGNTGELFF.

The V call is TRBV27, the J call TRBJ2-2; D possibly corresponds to TRBD2 (5 bases). V lost 2 bases and J lost 1, with 11 bases in between. The CDR3 loop spans 16 amino acids. From germline, CDR1 is MNHEY and CDR2 SMNVEV (reference sequence). The CDR3 DNA reads as TGTGCCAGCAGTTTAAATGGCCGGGGGAACACCGGGGAGCTGTTTTTT. This codes for CASSLNGRGNTGELFF.

This rearrangement joins TRBV24-1 to TRBJ2-2, with a tentative D call TRBD1 (6 bases). V was cut by 4 bases and J by 6 bases, with 20 bases left in between. Per the germline V gene, CDR1 is KGHDR and CDR2 is SFDVKD. The CDR3 runs 17 residues. The DNA of the CDR3 is TGTGCCACCAGTGACTACGGGACAATCGGGATCCCCGGGGAGCTGTTTTTT. Its protein is CATSDYGTIGIPGELFF.

The rearrangement joins TRBV5-8 to TRBJ1-6, with TRBD1 matching 8 bases. The CDR3 consists of 16 residues. From germline, CDR1 is SGHTS and CDR2 YDEGEE. V lost 3 bases to trimming and J lost 9 bases; unmatched junction nucleotides: 11. The CDR3 loop reads CASSYPGQEIGSPLHF. The CDR3 DNA follows: TGTGCCAGCAGCTATCCGGGACAGGAAATTGGTTCACCCCTCCACTTT.

The chain combines TRBV7-3 with TRBJ2-5; 9 bases map to TRBD2. The germline V gene encodes CDR1 SGHTA and CDR2 FQGTGA. The CDR3 runs 14 residues. Unmatched junction bases numbered 4, after V lost 3 bases and J lost 5 bases. The CDR3 region is CASSLTGTSETQYF. For the CDR3, the DNA is TGTGCCAGCAGCTTGACCGGGACTAGCGAGACCCAGTACTTC.

The V and J genes are TRBV7-2 and TRBJ1-5, with TRBD1 matching over 7 bases. CDR3 length equals 19 residues. Germline values: CDR1 SGHTA, CDR2 FQGNSA. V shed 6 bases and J 0 bases; nucleotides not matched to a gene: 17. In DNA form, the CDR3 reads TGTGCCAGCAGTTCGCAAACCTGGACAGGCGGTTATAGCAATCAGCCCCAGCATTTT. Amino acids: CASSSQTWTGGYSNQPQHF.

This chain connects TRBV11-2 to TRBJ2-7, with TRBD1 as a possible D gene (6 bases). The V gene lost 2 bases and the J gene lost 3 bases, with 8 bases spanning the gap. CDR3 length equals 13 residues. Germline V gives CDR1 SGHAT, CDR2 FQNNGV. The CDR3 DNA sequence: TGTGCCAGCAGCTTAACAGGGCTCTACGAGCAGTACTTC. Protein sequence: CASSLTGLYEQYF.

V gene TRBV6-2 or TRBV6-3 combines with J gene TRBJ1-2; maybe TRBD1 (6 bases). CDR1 and CDR2 (germline): MNHEY, SVGEGT. Deletions cut 0 bases from V and 6 bases from J, with 14 bases between. The CDR3 is made up of 15 amino acids. This chain's CDR3 is CASSYSAGDPNGYTF. The DNA for the CDR3 is TGTGCCAGCAGTTACTCCGCAGGGGACCCAAATGGCTACACCTTC.

The chain combines TRBV7-2 with TRBJ1-2; no clear D. Trimming removed 5 bases from V and 1 base from J, with 8 bases in between. Germline lookup yields CDR1 SGHTA and CDR2 FQGNSA. CDR3 length: 13 amino acids. This CDR3 is CASSPENNYGYTF. CDR3 nucleotides: TGTGCCAGCAGCCCGGAGAATAACTATGGCTACACCTTC.

CDR3 loop: CASSLASQETQYF. In nucleotides, the CDR3 is TGTGCCAGCAGCCTAGCGTCTCAAGAGACCCAGTACTTC. The gene calls are TRBV12-3 or TRBV12-4 and TRBJ2-5; perhaps TRBD2 as D (6 bases). This CDR3 is 13 amino acids long. Trimming took off 6 bases at V and 2 bases at J, with 10 bases between the two ends.

The chain couples TRBV20-1 to TRBJ1-6, with D perhaps matching TRBD1 (5 bases). The CDR3 has 15 residues. CDR1 is DFQATT and CDR2 is SNEGSKA in the germline V gene (reference sequence). V was shortened by 3 bases and J by 8 bases, with 17 bases between the two germline ends. CDR3 protein: CSASVGGRFDSPLHF. The CDR3 coding sequence is TGCAGTGCTAGTGTGGGGGGGAGATTTGATTCACCCCTCCACTTT.

This sequence joins TRBV6-5 and TRBJ1-4; no clear D. The V gene's germline CDR1 is MNHEY and CDR2 SVGAGI. The CDR3 is made up of 15 amino acids. Trimming removed 0 bases at V and 7 bases at J, with 12 bases between. Here the CDR3 reads CASSYSAITGEKLFF. CDR3 nucleotide sequence: TGTGCCAGCAGTTACTCGGCCATAACGGGTGAAAAACTGTTTTTT.